This T cell receptor (beta chain) appears in the sequencing data of a study of cytomegalovirus exposure and HLA in healthy donors. PCR primers comprised 60 Vbeta and 13 Jbeta primers. TCRdb keeps only in-frame clones here, not all; method: immunoSEQ multiplex PCR. The sample has roughly 120,000 clones, around 76% seen once. The trim removed 4 bases at V and 2 bases at J, leaving 10 bases unmatched. CDR1 and CDR2 from the germline V gene are SGHDT and YYEEEE. The CDR3 has 16 amino acids. The chain uses TRBV5-6 and TRBJ2-3, with TRBD1 identical over 7 bases. Sequences were obtained from PBMCs. This TCR was sampled from a man younger than 40 in good health and CMV-seropositive. The CDR3 region is CASSRGTESYTDTQYF. CDR3 bases: TGTGCCAGCAGCAGGGGGACAGAATCCTACACAGATACGCAGTATTTT.